This T cell receptor (beta chain) was profiled in a study of OX40 agonist ivuxolimab in advanced cancers. In the study overall: Ivuxolimab was an agonistic, fully human IgG2 monoclonal antibody directed against OX40 (CD134), a costimulatory receptor. Intravenous ivuxolimab was administered to patients every 2 weeks at six dose levels: 0.01, 0.1, 0.3, 1.5, 3 and 10 mg/kg. Prior anti-PD-1, anti-PD-L1 or anti-CTLA-4 therapy was permitted, and checkpoint inhibitors had been received by about two fifths of dose-escalation patients. Among the approximately 50 dose-escalation patients, about 19 had hepatocellular carcinoma, around 15 melanoma, 9 renal cell carcinoma and 9 head and neck cancer. In the dose-escalation cohort, 82.7% of patients were male, and the mean age was approximately 55 years, with a range of 23 to 79. Partial responses occurred in three dose-escalation patients, of whom one had hepatocellular carcinoma and two had cutaneous melanoma. Peripheral TCRbeta sequencing was intended to test whether TCR sequence diversity was altered and clonal T-cell expansion was caused by ivuxolimab. The paper describes the monotherapy dose-escalation part (N ≈ 49 patients) of the phase I trial of ivuxolimab.

What the research found in general, with its limitations: Partial responders in the 0.1-3.0 mg/kg groups had among the lowest normalized peripheral clonal expansion, especially among CD8+ T cells. Low levels of normalized T-cell clonal expansion were also seen in some nonresponding patients. At doses from 0.1 to 3.0 mg/kg, clonal expansion was seen in both CD4+ and CD8+ blood T cells between baseline and week 6. After ivuxolimab, more expanded clones were found on average in CD8+ T cells than in CD4+ T cells. Which antigens the clonally expanded peripheral T cells were specific for was not determined.

For sequencing of the TCRbeta CDR3 region, genomic DNA was extracted from the sorted cells. The immunoSEQ Assay was used for sequencing of TCRbeta CDR3 regions. TCRdb took this table from immuneACCESS and kept in-frame rearrangements with V and J called. Such tables lack part of the clones; where checked against another copy, unresolved V genes explain under half of the gap, and the rest is unexplained. This sample comprises 25,000 to 35,000 clones, 80% to 95% of them detected only once. The ten largest clones represent roughly a tenth of the sample. Patients with autoimmune disease history or receiving systemic immunosuppression were excluded from the trial. Peripheral blood for TCR sequencing was collected from all dose cohorts at baseline, on cycle 4 day 1, and on cycle 7 day 1. The samples were taken from a phase I, first-in-human, multicenter, open-label dose-escalation trial of ivuxolimab. Adults with locally advanced or metastatic melanoma, renal cell, hepatocellular, or head and neck squamous cell carcinoma were enrolled in the trial. Before TCR sequencing, CD4+ T cells and CD8+ T cells from peripheral blood were sorted into separate populations.

The CDR3 holds 14 amino acids from the cysteine to the phenylalanine. This entry keeps only the CDR3 DNA: 42 bases, framed from base 1. The germline V gene (reference sequence) sets CDR1 to MNHEY and CDR2 to SMNVEV. From V the trimming removes 5 bases and from J it removes 4 bases, while the gene matches leave 7 bases of the junction unaccounted for. As for this clone: Its antigen is unknown. No clone much larger than this one lies a single base away; base qualities are absent.

The sequence links TRBV27 to TRBJ2-7; the junction holds 8 bases that match TRBD1. This TCR was recovered from an adult with an advanced solid tumor such as melanoma, head and neck, liver or kidney cancer. The sequencing here drew on CD4+ or CD8+ T cells sorted from blood, taken in a trial of the OX40 agonist ivuxolimab. The DNA sequence is given as TGTGCCAGCAGTCACCAGGGGGCTAATTACGAGCAGTACTTC. It encodes CASSHQGANYEQYF.